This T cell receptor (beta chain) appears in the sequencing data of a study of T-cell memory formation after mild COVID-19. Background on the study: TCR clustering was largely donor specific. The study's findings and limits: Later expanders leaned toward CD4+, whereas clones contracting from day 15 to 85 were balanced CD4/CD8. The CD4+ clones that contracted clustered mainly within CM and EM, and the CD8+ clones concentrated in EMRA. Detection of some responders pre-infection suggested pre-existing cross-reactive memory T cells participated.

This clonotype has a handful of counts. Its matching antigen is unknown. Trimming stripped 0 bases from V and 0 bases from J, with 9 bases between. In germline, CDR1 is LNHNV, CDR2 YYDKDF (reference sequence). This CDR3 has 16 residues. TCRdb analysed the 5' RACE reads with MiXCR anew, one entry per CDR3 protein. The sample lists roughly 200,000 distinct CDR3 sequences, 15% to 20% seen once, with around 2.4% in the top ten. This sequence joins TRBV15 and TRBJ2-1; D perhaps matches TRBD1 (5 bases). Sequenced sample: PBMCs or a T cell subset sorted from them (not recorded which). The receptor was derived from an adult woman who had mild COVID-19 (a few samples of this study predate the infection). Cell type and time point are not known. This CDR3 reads CATSREIGASYNEQFF. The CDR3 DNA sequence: TGTGCCACCAGCAGAGAAATAGGGGCCTCCTACAATGAGCAGTTCTTC.